This TCR beta chain appears in the sequencing data of a study of blood T cell repertoires in COVID-19. At the level of the study: Researchers got acute and convalescent COVID-19 samples from the United States, Italy and Spain. The cDNA or gDNA used as material had been derived from T cells, B-cell-depleted T cells, or PBMCs.

Original analysis: Quantification of nucleated cells was approximated via reference gene primer amplification. Assay used: immunoSEQ multiplex PCR; TCRdb lists only in-frame clones, some missing. V, J and clone size reflect that table, while D and trimming were determined from the DNA. Of 90,000 to 140,000 clones detected, roughly 76% appear once; the ten largest clones hold approximately 10%. The sample consisted of peripheral blood. This sequence originates from a woman aged 70-85 years with acute or convalescent COVID-19.

This chain's CDR3 is CASSTTKRASYEQYF. Written as DNA, the CDR3 is TGTGCCAGCAGTACTACGAAGCGGGCGTCCTACGAGCAGTACTTC. The chain couples TRBV6-5 to TRBJ2-7, with a weak D call TRBD2 (6 bases). V lost 5 bases to trimming and J lost 1 base, with 15 bases between them. The germline V gene encodes CDR1 MNHEY and CDR2 SVGAGI. This CDR3 region has 15 residues.